Following are 6 T cell receptor beta chains from one sample sequenced in a study of cytomegalovirus exposure and HLA in healthy donors. Both 60 Vbeta primers and 13 Jbeta primers went into the PCR. Clones were read by immunoSEQ multiplex PCR, and TCRdb kept only the in-frame ones, dropping some. Seen here are approximately 56,000 clones, 55% to 80% observed once, and the top ten hold roughly 22%. Sequencing was done on a sample of PBMCs. The receptors were gathered from a woman in her forties or fifties in good health and CMV-seropositive.

CDR3 sequence: CASKLWSTDTQYF. The CDR3 nucleotides are TGTGCCAGCAAGCTTTGGTCCACAGATACGCAGTATTTT. The chain joins TRBV28 to TRBJ2-3, with D uncertain. The germline CDR1 and CDR2 sequences are MDHEN and SYDVKM. Trimming removed 7 bases at V and 2 bases at J, with 10 bases between. The CDR3 covers 13 residues.

This chain links TRBV7-9 with TRBJ2-7; D call uncertain. Trimming pared 3 bases from V and 9 bases from J, leaving 15 bases between. The germline V gene has CDR1 SEHNR and CDR2 FQNEAQ (reference sequence). The CDR3 is made up of 13 amino acids. CDR3 coding DNA: TGTGCCAGCAGCTTTGCTTCCTCCTCCGGGCAGTACTTC. It translates to CASSFASSSGQYF.

This clone appeared once. This rearrangement joins TRBV5-4 to TRBJ2-2; D may be TRBD2 (6 bases). The CDR3 extends over 16 amino acids. Germline CDR1 is SGHNT and CDR2 is YYREEE (reference sequence). V dropped 3 bases and J dropped 0 bases, with 12 bases sitting between them. CDR3 coding DNA: TGTGCCAGCAGCTCGTGGGGACTTTCGAACACCGGGGAGCTGTTTTTT. This sequence encodes CASSSWGLSNTGELFF.

The chain carries TRBV2 and TRBJ1-5; D is ambiguous. Germline CDR1 SNHLY, CDR2 FYNNEI. Trimming removed 4 bases from V and 4 bases from J, with 11 bases in between. The CDR3 is 14 amino acids. In nucleotides, the CDR3 is TGTGCCAGCAGTGTCCAGTCCGAAAATCAGCCCCAGCATTTT. Amino acid sequence: CASSVQSENQPQHF.

In its sample, this clone was seen once. The chain links TRBV6-6 to TRBJ1-5; D not certain. Germline V gene data show CDR1 as MNHNY and CDR2 as SVGAGI (reference sequence). The ends were cut back, 6 bases at V and 7 bases at J, with 10 bases in the middle. The CDR3 runs to 12 residues. DNA of the CDR3: TGTGCCAGCAGAGAACCGGGGCAGCCCCAGCATTTT. It codes for CASREPGQPQHF.

For this clone: At one of its ends the junction is not consistent with the germline gene, which may arise from a read error. Other nucleotide sequences in the sample specify the same CDR3. The genes are TRBV13 and TRBJ1-3, with D unclear. This CDR3 comprises 14 residues. Germline values: CDR1 PRHDT, CDR2 FYEKMQ (reference sequence). The CDR3, as DNA: TGTGCCAGCAGCTCGGGATACTCTGGGAACACCATATATTTT. As protein: CASSSGYSGNTIYF.